Below are 17 T cell receptor beta chains sequenced from a single sample in a study of shared clonotypes between healthy human individuals. CD45RO negativity and positive selection for CCR7 defined naive CD8 cells, a population that excluded terminally differentiated effector memory CD45RA+ cells. Using immunoSEQ multiplex PCR, the repertoire was profiled, and TCRdb retains in-frame clones only, with some absent. The sample contains 1.5 million to 2.5 million clones, 85% to 95% of which appear only once. Input material: naive CD8+ T cells sorted from blood. The origin of the receptors is a man aged 18 to 29 in good health.

The chain links TRBV7-9 to TRBJ2-1; the D is unclear. Germline V gene sequence: CDR1 SEHNR, CDR2 FQNEAQ (reference sequence). The CDR3 has 16 residues. V was clipped by 2 bases and J by 2 bases, with 13 bases between them. CDR3 residues: CASSLFRAGAYNEQFF. CDR3 sequence (DNA): TGTGCCAGCAGCTTATTTCGGGCAGGAGCCTACAATGAGCAGTTCTTC.

This clone appeared a single time. The chain employs TRBV11-2 and TRBJ2-7, with 7 bases identical to TRBD1. The length of the CDR3 is 13 residues. Germline CDR1 and CDR2: SGHAT and FQNNGV. V shed 5 bases and J 6 bases; nucleotides not matched to a gene: 7. CDR3: CASSPGQEGEQYF. CDR3 in DNA: TGTGCCAGCAGCCCCGGACAGGAAGGCGAGCAGTACTTC.

The chain employs TRBV7-6 and TRBJ1-2; possible D gene TRBD1, 6 bases. The CDR3 runs 14 residues. V was cut by 3 bases and J by 8 bases, with 16 bases left in between. The germline CDR1 and CDR2 sequences are SGHVS and FNYEAQ. In DNA form, the CDR3 reads TGTGCCAGCAGCTTTGGCAGGGGATCGGAAGGCTACACCTTC. Translating it yields CASSFGRGSEGYTF.

V gene TRBV6-5 combines with J gene TRBJ2-7; possible D gene TRBD1, 6 bases. Per the germline V gene, CDR1 is MNHEY and CDR2 is SVGAGI. The CDR3 covers 14 residues. With 2 bases removed from V and 2 bases from J, the gap between germline ends came to 10 bases. Here the CDR3 DNA reads TGTGCCAGCAGTTACACCGAGGGGGCCTACGAGCAGTACTTC. This codes for CASSYTEGAYEQYF.

This clone appeared a single time. The chain has TRBV7-9 and TRBJ1-1, with 10 bases matching TRBD1. V gave up 4 bases and J gave up 4 bases; unmatched junction bases: 9. This CDR3 contains 16 residues. Per germline, CDR1 SEHNR and CDR2 FQNEAQ (reference sequence). The CDR3: CASSSGTGDAGTEAFF. Written as DNA, the CDR3 is TGTGCCAGCAGCTCCGGGACAGGGGACGCCGGCACTGAAGCTTTCTTT.

This sequence joins TRBV27 and TRBJ2-1; D not resolved. The length of the CDR3 is 13 residues. CDR1 is MNHEY, CDR2 SMNVEV, per germline (reference sequence). Trimming left V 4 bases short and J 3 bases short, with 7 bases between. Here the CDR3 DNA reads TGTGCCAGCAGTTGGTCACGCTACAATGAGCAGTTCTTC. Translated: CASSWSRYNEQFF.

V usage is TRBV7-8 and J usage is TRBJ2-3; no clear D gene. The CDR3 loop spans 15 amino acids. V lost 1 base and J lost 1, with 9 bases in between. Looked up from germline, CDR1 is SGHVS and CDR2 is FQNEAQ. CDR3 amino acids: CASSLGHSRTDTQYF. As DNA, the CDR3 is TGTGCCAGCAGCTTAGGCCACTCACGCACAGATACGCAGTATTTT.

As concerns this clone: The same CDR3 also results from other DNA sequences found in this sample. The chain has TRBV4-3 and TRBJ2-1; D might be TRBD2 (6 bases). Trimming stripped 0 bases from V and 6 bases from J, with 6 bases between. Germline CDR1 LGHNA, CDR2 YSLEER. The CDR3 spans 13 residues. For the CDR3, the DNA is TGCGCCAGCAGCCAAGAGGGGGGCAATGAGCAGTTCTTC. Translated, it gives CASSQEGGNEQFF.

Comment on this clone: Different DNA sequences within this sample yield the same CDR3. J is TRBJ1-4 and V is TRBV6-5, with D uncertain. This CDR3 has 13 residues. Germline loops: CDR1 MNHEY, CDR2 SVGAGI. V was clipped by 0 bases and J by 7 bases, with 6 bases between them. CDR3 protein: CASSYSGFEKLFF. CDR3 nucleotides: TGTGCCAGCAGTTACTCTGGGTTTGAAAAACTGTTTTTT.

The rearrangement links TRBV5-1 to TRBJ2-7; no clear D. The CDR3 spans 13 residues. V lost 0 bases, J lost 4 bases, and 8 bases lay in between. CDR1 is SGHRS and CDR2 is YFSETQ in the germline V gene. This chain's CDR3 is CASSLGFRYEQYF. The CDR3 DNA reads as TGCGCCAGCAGCTTGGGGTTTCGATACGAGCAGTACTTC.

The V and J genes are TRBV10-3 and TRBJ1-2, with 7 positions matching TRBD1. The CDR3 is made up of 14 amino acids. Germline lookup yields CDR1 ENHRY and CDR2 SYGVKD. The V gene end was trimmed by 3 bases and the J gene end by 9 bases; junction bases not matched to a gene: 10. Here the CDR3 DNA reads TGTGCCATCAGTGACTCGGATGAGGGGGCGAGCTACACCTTC. It translates to CAISDSDEGASYTF.

The V and J genes are TRBV11-2 and TRBJ2-7, with 9 bases that match TRBD2. Germline loops: CDR1 SGHAT, CDR2 FQNNGV. V trimming: 3 bases; J trimming: 5 bases; junction bases outside the gene matches: 8. This CDR3 is 15 amino acids long. CDR3 protein: CASSLVAGVDHEQYF. The DNA of the CDR3 is TGTGCCAGCAGCTTGGTAGCGGGAGTCGACCACGAGCAGTACTTC.

CDR3 DNA: TGTGCCAGCAGCTTAGGAGGACTAGATACGCAGTATTTT. This codes for CASSLGGLDTQYF. The rearrangement joins TRBV13 to TRBJ2-3; D perhaps matches TRBD2 (5 bases). Germline values: CDR1 PRHDT, CDR2 FYEKMQ (reference sequence). The CDR3 has 13 residues. V lost 0 bases, J lost 5 bases, and 6 bases lay in between.

The rearrangement uses TRBV30 and TRBJ2-7; TRBD2 might be the D (5 bases). CDR1 is GTSNPN, CDR2 SVGIG, per germline (reference sequence). Trimming left V 8 bases short and J 3 bases short, with 17 bases between. CDR3 length: 13 residues. The CDR3 nucleotides read TGTGCCGGGCGGTCCCGGGGTGTCTACGAGCAGTACTTC. This encodes CAGRSRGVYEQYF.

Only one count was recorded for this clone. The rearrangement joins TRBV4-1 to TRBJ1-1, with unresolved D. The CDR3 totals 13 residues. Between the trimmed V and J ends, which lost 4 bases and 2 bases, there was a span of 8 bases. Germline lookup yields CDR1 MGHRA and CDR2 YSYEKL. CDR3 loop: CASSPRSNTEAFF. CDR3 sequence (DNA): TGCGCCAGCAGCCCCAGGAGTAACACTGAAGCTTTCTTT.

The chain is built from TRBV2 and TRBJ1-2; TRBD1 is a possible D gene (5 bases). In germline, CDR1 is SNHLY, CDR2 FYNNEI. The CDR3 sequence is 13 residues long. Trimming cost V 7 bases and J 5 bases, with 14 bases left between them. For the CDR3, the DNA is TGTGCCAGCATCGGAGGGGAGGGGTATGGCTACACCTTC. Protein product: CASIGGEGYGYTF.

With regard to this clone: Other DNA sequences from this sample encode an identical CDR3 as well. The chain recombines TRBV27 with TRBJ1-5; D unresolved. V was clipped by 0 bases and J by 0 bases, with 6 bases between them. Germline V lookup: CDR1 MNHEY, CDR2 SMNVEV (reference sequence). The CDR3 extends over 15 amino acids. The CDR3 protein is CASSLSAYSNQPQHF. CDR3 bases: TGTGCCAGCAGTTTATCAGCATATAGCAATCAGCCCCAGCATTTT.